The 32 T cell receptor beta chains reported below all come from one sample, sequenced in a study of T cells in Graves' hyperthyroidism and ophthalmopathy. RNA transcripts yielded amplified TCR beta CDR3 regions. First-round RT-PCR of the TCR CDR3 relied on the HTBI primer set. TCRdb re-called the multiplex PCR reads with MiXCR, one entry per CDR3 protein. In the table there are some 370,000 distinct CDR3 sequences, 11% to 15% of which are singletons. The sample consisted of blood. The receptor set was obtained from a man between 45 and 60 years old with Graves' ophthalmopathy.

This clonotype was recorded at least ten times. The rearrangement links TRBV25-1 to TRBJ2-1, with 8 bases lining up with TRBD2. The CDR3 loop spans 16 amino acids. V was clipped by 0 bases and J by 7 bases; unmatched bases: 8. Per germline, CDR1 MGHDK and CDR2 SYGVNS. CDR3 bases: TGTGCCAGCAGTGAATATTCAGCGGGAGACGGGAATGAGCAGTTCTTC. Residues: CASSEYSAGDGNEQFF.

The chain carries TRBV2 and TRBJ1-2; no reliable D call. Trimming pared 10 bases from V and 3 bases from J, leaving 15 bases between. Germline V gives CDR1 SNHLY, CDR2 FYNNEI. This CDR3 spans 13 amino acids. Here the CDR3 DNA reads TGTGCCACCGCAAACCGACGGGACTATGGCTACACCTTC. Its translation: CATANRRDYGYTF.

This clonotype was picked up many times. CDR3 DNA sequence: TGTGCCTGGAGTATACAGGGTCGCACTGAAGCTTTCTTT. Translation gives CAWSIQGRTEAFF. The rearrangement joins TRBV30 to TRBJ1-1; perhaps TRBD1 as D (6 bases). The CDR3 length is 13 residues. Germline V CDR1 and CDR2: GTSNPN, SVGIG (reference sequence). Trimming stripped 2 bases from V and 4 bases from J, with 11 bases between.

The rearrangement joins TRBV7-9 to TRBJ2-7; TRBD2 is a possible D gene (6 bases). The CDR3 has 12 residues. The V end lost 3 bases, the J end lost 6 bases, and 9 bases lay between the germline ends. Germline V CDR1 and CDR2: SEHNR, FQNEAQ (reference sequence). This chain's CDR3 is CASSFQGGEQYF. For the CDR3, the DNA is TGTGCCAGCAGCTTCCAGGGAGGCGAGCAGTACTTC.

This sequence joins TRBV29-1 and TRBJ2-1, with a tentative D call TRBD1 (11 bases). This CDR3 region has 16 residues. The germline CDR1 and CDR2 sequences are SQVTM and ANQGSEA. Trimming removed 7 bases at V and 8 bases at J, with 27 bases between. CDR3 protein: CSAGTGGVAGGYEQFF. Written as DNA, the CDR3 is TGCAGCGCCGGGACAGGGGGGGTAGCGGGAGGTTATGAGCAGTTCTTC.

CDR3 residues: CASTSGTANYGYTF. DNA of the CDR3: TGTGCCAGCACATCCGGGACGGCCAACTATGGCTACACCTTC. V usage is TRBV27 and J usage is TRBJ1-2; weak D call: TRBD1 (5 bases). The CDR3 contains 14 residues. V was shortened by 7 bases and J by 2 bases, with 14 bases between the two germline ends. The V gene's germline CDR1 is MNHEY and CDR2 SMNVEV (reference sequence).

This clonotype was detected a few times. The rearrangement uses TRBV5-4 and TRBJ2-2; TRBD2 is a possible D gene (6 bases). V was clipped by 3 bases and J by 1 base, with 16 bases between them. The CDR3 totals 17 residues. Germline-derived CDR1 and CDR2 are SGHNT and YYREEE (reference sequence). CDR3 in amino acids: CASSSGGGRGNTGELFF. CDR3 nucleotides: TGTGCCAGCAGCTCGGGCGGCGGGCGGGGGAACACCGGGGAGCTGTTTTTT.

In its sample, this clonotype was seen many times. V gene TRBV20-1 combines with J gene TRBJ2-7; D may be TRBD1 or TRBD2 (5 bases each). V was trimmed by 6 bases and J by 3 bases, leaving 18 bases between them. The CDR3 spans 14 residues. Looked up from germline, CDR1 is DFQATT and CDR2 is SNEGSKA (reference sequence). CDR3 region: CSAATPRGYYEQYF. The CDR3 coding sequence is TGCAGTGCAGCGACACCGAGGGGTTACTACGAGCAGTACTTC.

There are a few counts of this clonotype. The chain uses TRBV28 and TRBJ1-2; 10 bases match TRBD1. Trimming cost V 5 bases and J 2 bases; bases outside gene matches: 2. From germline, CDR1 is MDHEN and CDR2 SYDVKM. This CDR3 contains 14 residues. For the CDR3, the DNA is TGTGCCAGCAGTGACAGGGGGCGAAACTATGGCTACACCTTC. Residues: CASSDRGRNYGYTF.

This clonotype appeared many times. The chain recombines TRBV12-3 or TRBV12-4 with TRBJ1-2; TRBD1 matches 7 bases. V was clipped by 5 bases and J by 4 bases; unmatched bases: 7. The CDR3 is 14 amino acids. The DNA of the CDR3 is TGTGCCAGCAGTAAATACAGGGGTGGCTATGGCTACACCTTC. Translating it yields CASSKYRGGYGYTF.

This clonotype was counted many times. This sequence joins TRBV2 and TRBJ1-2; unclear D gene. The CDR3 is made up of 12 amino acids. Germline values: CDR1 SNHLY, CDR2 FYNNEI. Trimming removed 6 bases from V and 6 bases from J, with 11 bases in between. The CDR3 coding sequence is TGTGCCAGCAGCTTGCAAGGAAATGGCTACACCTTC. Its protein is CASSLQGNGYTF. The full variable domain, completed using reference TRBV2 and TRBJ1-2, is EPEVTQTPSHQVTQMGQEVILRCVPISNHLYFYWYRQILGQKVEFLVSFYNNEISEKSEIFDDQFSVERPDGSNFTLKIRSTKLEDSAMYFCASSLQGNGYTFGSGTRLTVV.

At least ten counts were recorded for this clonotype. CDR3 region: CASSATGTSYEQYF. CDR3 DNA: TGTGCCAGCAGCGCCACCGGGACCTCCTACGAGCAGTACTTC. The chain joins TRBV7-9 to TRBJ2-7; D may match TRBD1 or TRBD2 (5 bases each). V dropped 5 bases and J dropped 0 bases, with 11 bases sitting between them. The CDR3 loop spans 14 amino acids. Germline values: CDR1 SEHNR, CDR2 FQNEAQ (reference sequence).

This clonotype was seen repeatedly, ten times or more. The chain is built from TRBV2 and TRBJ1-2; D might be TRBD1 (6 bases). This CDR3 is built from 13 residues. Germline loops: CDR1 SNHLY, CDR2 FYNNEI. Trimming took off 6 bases at V and 6 bases at J, with 14 bases between the two ends. This chain's CDR3 is CASRLDRTDGYTF. CDR3 bases: TGTGCCAGCAGGCTGGACAGAACCGATGGCTACACCTTC. Complete variable domain (other parts from reference TRBV2 and TRBJ1-2): EPEVTQTPSHQVTQMGQEVILRCVPISNHLYFYWYRQILGQKVEFLVSFYNNEISEKSEIFDDQFSVERPDGSNFTLKIRSTKLEDSAMYFCASRLDRTDGYTFGSGTRLTVV.

The chain uses TRBV7-6 and TRBJ2-3; weak D call: TRBD2 (6 bases). Trimming removed 5 bases from V and 0 bases from J, with 15 bases in between. Germline lookup yields CDR1 SGHVS and CDR2 FNYEAQ. The CDR3 covers 16 residues. The CDR3 spells CASSQHRGGSTDTQYF. Written as DNA, the CDR3 is TGTGCCAGCAGCCAACACCGTGGAGGGAGCACAGATACGCAGTATTTT. Full variable domain (rest looked up from reference TRBV7-6 and TRBJ2-3): GAGVSQSPRYKVTKRGQDVALRCDPISGHVSLYWYRQALGQGPEFLTYFNYEAQQDKSGLPNDRFSAERPEGSISTLTIQRTEQRDSAMYRCASSQHRGGSTDTQYFGPGTRLTVL.

This clonotype occurred many times. V is TRBV5-1 and J is TRBJ2-1, with D possibly being TRBD1 (5 bases). V gave up 0 bases and J gave up 0 bases, with 10 bases separating them. The CDR3 has 16 amino acids. Germline CDR1 reads SGHRS; CDR2 reads YFSETQ. The CDR3 DNA follows: TGCGCCAGCAGCTTGGCCATAGGGGTCTCCTACAATGAGCAGTTCTTC. This encodes CASSLAIGVSYNEQFF.

V and J are TRBV29-1 and TRBJ2-1, with TRBD2 as a possible D gene (5 bases). Trimming took off 2 bases at V and 5 bases at J, with 10 bases between the two ends. CDR1 is SQVTM, CDR2 ANQGSEA, per germline. CDR3 length: 13 residues. CDR3 protein: CSVERESNNEQFF. The CDR3 DNA follows: TGCAGCGTTGAACGGGAATCTAACAATGAGCAGTTCTTC.

This clonotype was observed many times. The rearrangement uses TRBV6-1 and TRBJ2-5, with D perhaps assigned TRBD1 or TRBD2 (7 bases each). Trimming left V 6 bases short and J 5 bases short, with 16 bases between. In germline, CDR1 is MNHNS, CDR2 SASEGT. The CDR3 runs to 14 residues. The CDR3 protein is CASRPQGGQETQYF. The DNA of the CDR3 is TGTGCCAGCAGGCCCCAGGGGGGGCAGGAGACCCAGTACTTC.

This clonotype turned up a few times. V is TRBV15 and J is TRBJ1-5; TRBD1 might be the D (6 bases). V was pared by 0 bases and J by 2 bases, with 17 bases between. Germline V gene sequence: CDR1 LNHNV, CDR2 YYDKDF (reference sequence). The CDR3 covers 18 residues. CDR3 region: CATSRDSNTGIGNQPQHF. The CDR3 DNA reads as TGTGCCACCAGCAGAGATTCTAACACAGGGATTGGCAATCAGCCCCAGCATTTT.

The rearrangement joins TRBV7-8 to TRBJ2-5; 15 bases are a match to TRBD2. The germline V gene encodes CDR1 SGHVS and CDR2 FQNEAQ. With V trimmed by 3 bases and J by 7 bases, 6 bases remained unmatched. The CDR3 spans 16 residues. The CDR3 DNA sequence: TGTGCCAGCAGCTTGGCCCCGGGACTAGCGGGAGGGACCCAGTACTTC. This gives the protein CASSLAPGLAGGTQYF. The full variable domain, with the rest looked up from reference TRBV7-8 and TRBJ2-5, is GAGVSQSPRYKVAKRGQDVALRCDPISGHVSLFWYQQALGQGPEFLTYFQNEAQLDKSGLPSDRFFAERPEGSVSTLKIQRTQQEDSAVYLCASSLAPGLAGGTQYFGPGTRLLVL.

Many counts were recorded for this clonotype. The chain joins TRBV12-3 or TRBV12-4 to TRBJ2-7, with 14 nucleotides matching TRBD2. This CDR3 contains 15 residues. V lost 5 bases, J lost 7 bases, and 7 bases stayed unmatched. This CDR3 is CASSRGLAGGGEQYF. For the CDR3, the DNA is TGTGCCAGCAGTCGCGGACTAGCGGGAGGTGGAGAGCAGTACTTC.

This clonotype was picked up many times. The chain carries TRBV6-1 and TRBJ1-5, with D unclear. The CDR3 totals 13 residues. Germline assignment: CDR1 MNHNS and CDR2 SASEGT. Trimming took off 6 bases at V and 0 bases at J, with 6 bases between the two ends. In DNA form, the CDR3 reads TGTGCCAGCAGAGACAATAGCAATCAGCCCCAGCATTTT. This translates into CASRDNSNQPQHF.

The rearrangement joins TRBV20-1 to TRBJ2-4, with D unclear. V dropped 0 bases and J dropped 2 bases, with 14 bases sitting between them. Per the germline V gene, CDR1 is DFQATT and CDR2 is SNEGSKA (reference sequence). The CDR3 has 16 residues. Here the CDR3 reads CSAREGRHFPKNIQYF. CDR3 coding DNA: TGCAGTGCTAGAGAGGGCCGCCACTTCCCCAAAAACATTCAGTACTTC.

This clonotype showed up just a few times. This chain uses TRBV12-3 or TRBV12-4 with TRBJ2-7; D is perhaps TRBD2 (6 bases). Trimming left V 8 bases short and J 1 base short, with 12 bases between. This CDR3 spans 13 amino acids. Here the CDR3 reads CASSGGKSYEQYF. The CDR3, as DNA: TGTGCCAGCTCAGGCGGGAAATCCTACGAGCAGTACTTC.

In its sample, this clonotype was seen a few times. This chain connects TRBV7-8 to TRBJ2-3; 11 nucleotides align to TRBD2. The CDR3 totals 14 residues. Germline trimming cut 4 bases from V and 5 bases from J; bases unmatched to any gene: 2. CDR1 SGHVS and CDR2 FQNEAQ come from the germline V gene. The CDR3 region is CASSYGTSGDTQYF. The CDR3 nucleotides read TGTGCCAGCAGCTATGGGACTAGCGGAGATACGCAGTATTTT.

This clonotype was detected ten times or more. The CDR3 spells CASSVGGSFRTGELFF. As DNA, the CDR3 is TGTGCCAGCAGCGTCGGCGGGAGCTTTAGGACCGGGGAGCTGTTTTTT. This chain links TRBV9 with TRBJ2-2; 7 positions match TRBD2. The CDR3 loop spans 16 amino acids. Trimming removed 2 bases from V and 5 bases from J; junction bases left unmatched: 9. CDR1 and CDR2 (germline): SGDLS, YYNGEE.

A few counts support this clonotype. The chain carries TRBV11-3 and TRBJ2-7, with TRBD1 as a possible D gene (6 bases). The CDR3 covers 15 residues. Trimming cost V 5 bases and J 0 bases, with 14 bases left between them. Germline V gene sequence: CDR1 SGHNT, CDR2 YENEEA. CDR3 DNA sequence: TGTGCCAGCAGCAGAGGTCGGGACAACTCCTACGAGCAGTACTTC. The encoded protein is CASSRGRDNSYEQYF.

This clonotype was counted many times. The chain recombines TRBV6-1 with TRBJ2-5, with D perhaps TRBD2 (5 bases). CDR1 MNHNS and CDR2 SASEGT come from the germline V gene. This CDR3 region has 16 residues. V was trimmed by 8 bases and J by 7 bases, leaving 26 bases between them. The CDR3 region has the DNA TGTGCCAGCGTGGGAGACCAGAGATTTGGGTTGGGGACCCAGTACTTC. It is translated as CASVGDQRFGLGTQYF.

This clonotype was detected many times. The J gene is TRBJ2-1, the V gene TRBV29-1, with D hard to call. The CDR3 runs to 11 residues. CDR1 is SQVTM, CDR2 ANQGSEA, per germline. V lost 6 bases, J lost 5 bases, and 8 bases lay in between. For the CDR3, the DNA is TGCAGCGTAAGGGTGGACAATGAGCAGTTCTTC. Amino acids: CSVRVDNEQFF.

CDR3 residues: CASSQDLFSGYGYTF. The CDR3 nucleotides are TGTGCCAGCAGCCAAGATTTGTTCTCCGGCTATGGCTACACCTTC. The rearrangement links TRBV14 to TRBJ1-2; unclear D gene. The CDR3 loop spans 15 amino acids. With 0 bases removed from V and 4 bases from J, the gap between germline ends came to 12 bases. Germline V gene lookup returns CDR1 SGHDN and CDR2 FVKESK.

Ten or more counts support this clonotype. The CDR3 sequence: CSVRAPGQRQETQYF. Here the CDR3 DNA reads TGCAGCGTCCGCGCTCCGGGACAGAGACAAGAGACCCAGTACTTC. V is TRBV29-1 and J is TRBJ2-5; TRBD1 aligns across 7 bases. The CDR3 runs 15 residues. Germline V lookup: CDR1 SQVTM, CDR2 ANQGSEA. The J segment lost 2 bases and the V segment lost 6 bases, leaving 12 bases of the junction unmatched. The whole variable domain, filled in from reference TRBV29-1 and TRBJ2-5, reads SAVISQKPSRDICQRGTSLTIQCQVDSQVTMMFWYRQQPGQSLTLIATANQGSEATYESGFVIDKFPISRPNLTFSTLTVSNMSPEDSSIYLCSVRAPGQRQETQYFGPGTRLLVL.

The genes are TRBV18 and TRBJ2-7; 11 bases fit TRBD2. CDR1 and CDR2 from the germline V gene are KGHSH and LQKENI. The CDR3 is 16 residues long. V lost 3 bases and J lost 5; bases outside the gene matches: 9. The CDR3 reads CASSPPLAGGLNEQYF. In nucleotides, the CDR3 is TGTGCCAGCTCACCTCCTCTAGCGGGAGGTCTCAACGAGCAGTACTTC. Based on the CDR3 plus reference TRBV18 and TRBJ2-7, the full variable domain is NAGVMQNPRHLVRRRGQEARLRCSPMKGHSHVYWYRQLPEEGLKFMVYLQKENIIDESGMPKERFSAEFPKEGPSILRIQQVVRGDSAAYFCASSPPLAGGLNEQYFGPGTRLTVT.

This clonotype was seen at least ten times. The chain uses TRBV4-1 and TRBJ2-3; D is possibly TRBD2 (6 bases). Germline loops: CDR1 MGHRA, CDR2 YSYEKL. CDR3 length equals 17 residues. V dropped 3 bases and J dropped 2 bases, with 18 bases sitting between them. CDR3 bases: TGCGCCAGCAGCCAGGATTATAGCGGAGGTAACACAGATACGCAGTATTTT. This codes for CASSQDYSGGNTDTQYF.